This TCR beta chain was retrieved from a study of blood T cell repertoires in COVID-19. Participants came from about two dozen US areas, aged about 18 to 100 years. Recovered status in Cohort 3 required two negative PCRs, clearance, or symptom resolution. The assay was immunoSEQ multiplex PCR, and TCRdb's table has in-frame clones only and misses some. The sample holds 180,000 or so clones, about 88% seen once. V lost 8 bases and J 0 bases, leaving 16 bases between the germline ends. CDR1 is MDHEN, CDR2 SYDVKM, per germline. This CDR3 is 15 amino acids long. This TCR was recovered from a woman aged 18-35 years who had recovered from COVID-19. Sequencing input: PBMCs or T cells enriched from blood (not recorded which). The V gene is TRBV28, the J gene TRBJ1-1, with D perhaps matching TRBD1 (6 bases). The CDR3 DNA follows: TGTGCCAGCGGCGGGGGCCGGGGAATGAACACTGAAGCTTTCTTT. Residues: CASGGGRGMNTEAFF.